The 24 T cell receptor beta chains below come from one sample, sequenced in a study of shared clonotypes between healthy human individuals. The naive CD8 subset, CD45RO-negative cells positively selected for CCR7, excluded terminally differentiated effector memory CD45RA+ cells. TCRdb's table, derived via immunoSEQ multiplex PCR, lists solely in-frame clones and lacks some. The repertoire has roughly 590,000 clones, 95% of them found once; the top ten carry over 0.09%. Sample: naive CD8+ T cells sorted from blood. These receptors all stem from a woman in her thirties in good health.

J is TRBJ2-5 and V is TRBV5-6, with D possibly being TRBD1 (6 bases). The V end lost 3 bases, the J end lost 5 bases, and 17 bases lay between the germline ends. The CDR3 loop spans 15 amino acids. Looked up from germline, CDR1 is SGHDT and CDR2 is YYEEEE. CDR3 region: CASSWGPGEEETQYF. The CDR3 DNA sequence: TGTGCCAGCAGCTGGGGGCCAGGGGAAGAGGAGACCCAGTACTTC.

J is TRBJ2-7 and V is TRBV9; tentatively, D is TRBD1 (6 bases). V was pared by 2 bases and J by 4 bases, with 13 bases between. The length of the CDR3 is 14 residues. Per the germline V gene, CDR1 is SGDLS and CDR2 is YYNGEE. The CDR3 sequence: CASSVSGVPYEQYF. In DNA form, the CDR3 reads TGTGCCAGCAGCGTTTCAGGGGTCCCTTACGAGCAGTACTTC.

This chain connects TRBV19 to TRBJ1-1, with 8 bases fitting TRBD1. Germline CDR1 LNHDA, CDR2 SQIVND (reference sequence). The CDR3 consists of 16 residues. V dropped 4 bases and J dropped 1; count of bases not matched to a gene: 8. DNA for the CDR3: TGTGCCAGTAGTACCTCGACAGGGGTAAAGAACACTGAAGCTTTCTTT. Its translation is CASSTSTGVKNTEAFF.

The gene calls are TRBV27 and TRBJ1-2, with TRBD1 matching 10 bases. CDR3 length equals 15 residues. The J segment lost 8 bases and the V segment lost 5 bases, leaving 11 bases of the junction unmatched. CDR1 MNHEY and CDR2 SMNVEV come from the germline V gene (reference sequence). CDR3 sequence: CASSAIGTGDPGYTF. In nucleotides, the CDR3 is TGTGCCAGCAGTGCCATAGGGACAGGGGACCCCGGCTACACCTTC.

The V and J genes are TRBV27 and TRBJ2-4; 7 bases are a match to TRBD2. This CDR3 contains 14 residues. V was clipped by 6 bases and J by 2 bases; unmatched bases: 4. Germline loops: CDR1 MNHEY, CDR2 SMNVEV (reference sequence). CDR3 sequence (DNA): TGTGCCAGCAGGTCCGGGACTACCAAAAACATTCAGTACTTC. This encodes CASRSGTTKNIQYF.

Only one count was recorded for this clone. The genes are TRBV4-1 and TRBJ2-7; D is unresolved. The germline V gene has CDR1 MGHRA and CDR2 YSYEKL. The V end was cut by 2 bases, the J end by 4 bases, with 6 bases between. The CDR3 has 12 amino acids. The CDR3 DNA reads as TGCGCCAGCAGCCAAAACCCTTACGAGCAGTACTTC. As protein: CASSQNPYEQYF.

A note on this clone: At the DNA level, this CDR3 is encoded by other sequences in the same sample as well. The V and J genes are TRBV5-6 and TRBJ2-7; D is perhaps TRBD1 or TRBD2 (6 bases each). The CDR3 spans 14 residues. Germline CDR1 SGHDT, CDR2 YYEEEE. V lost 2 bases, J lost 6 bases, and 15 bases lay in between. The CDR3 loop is CASSLGGGLSEQYF. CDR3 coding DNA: TGTGCCAGCAGCTTAGGGGGAGGACTGAGCGAGCAGTACTTC.

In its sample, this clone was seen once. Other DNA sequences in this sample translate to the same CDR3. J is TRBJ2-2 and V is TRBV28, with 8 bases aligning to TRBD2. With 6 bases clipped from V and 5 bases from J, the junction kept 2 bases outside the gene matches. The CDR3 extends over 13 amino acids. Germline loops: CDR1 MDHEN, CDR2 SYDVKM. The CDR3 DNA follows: TGTGCCAGCAGCCCGGGGGGGACCGGGGAGCTGTTTTTT. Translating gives CASSPGGTGELFF.

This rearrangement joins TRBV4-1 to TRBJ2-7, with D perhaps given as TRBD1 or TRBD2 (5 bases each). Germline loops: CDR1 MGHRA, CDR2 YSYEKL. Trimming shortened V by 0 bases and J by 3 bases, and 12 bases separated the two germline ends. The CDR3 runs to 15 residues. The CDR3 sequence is CASSQEGLGGYEQYF. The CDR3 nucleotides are TGCGCCAGCAGCCAAGAGGGGCTTGGGGGCTACGAGCAGTACTTC.

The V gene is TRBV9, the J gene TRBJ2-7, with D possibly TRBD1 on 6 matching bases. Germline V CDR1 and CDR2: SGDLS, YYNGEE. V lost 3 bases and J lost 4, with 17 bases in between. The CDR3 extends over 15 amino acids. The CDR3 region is CASSEGRDNPYEQYF. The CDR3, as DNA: TGTGCCAGCAGCGAGGGCCGGGACAACCCTTACGAGCAGTACTTC.

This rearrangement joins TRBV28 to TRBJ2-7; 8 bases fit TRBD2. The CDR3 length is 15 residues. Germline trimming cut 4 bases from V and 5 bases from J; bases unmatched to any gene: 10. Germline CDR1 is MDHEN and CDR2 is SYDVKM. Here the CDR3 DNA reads TGTGCCAGCAGTTCTTTCGGGAGGGGAAAGAACGAGCAGTACTTC. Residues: CASSSFGRGKNEQYF.

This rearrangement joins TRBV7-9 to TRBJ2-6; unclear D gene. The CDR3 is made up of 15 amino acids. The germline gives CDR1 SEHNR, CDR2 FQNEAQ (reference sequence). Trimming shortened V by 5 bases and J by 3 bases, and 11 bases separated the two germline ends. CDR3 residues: CASSPGILGANVLTF. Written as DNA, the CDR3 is TGTGCCAGCAGCCCAGGCATTCTTGGGGCCAACGTCCTGACTTTC.

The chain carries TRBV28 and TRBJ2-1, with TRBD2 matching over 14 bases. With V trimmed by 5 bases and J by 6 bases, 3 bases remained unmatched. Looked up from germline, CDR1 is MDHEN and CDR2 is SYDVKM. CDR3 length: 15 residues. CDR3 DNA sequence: TGTGCCAGCAGTCTCGGGACTAGCGGGGGCAATGAGCAGTTCTTC. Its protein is CASSLGTSGGNEQFF.

CDR3 coding DNA: TGTGCCAGCAGCTCGACAGGGTCCAACTACGAGCAGTACTTC. Translation gives CASSSTGSNYEQYF. V gene TRBV5-4 combines with J gene TRBJ2-7; the match to TRBD1 covers 7 bases. The ends lost 3 bases at V and 3 bases at J; junction bases unmatched: 6. The CDR3 is 14 amino acids. CDR1 is SGHNT, CDR2 YYREEE, per germline (reference sequence).

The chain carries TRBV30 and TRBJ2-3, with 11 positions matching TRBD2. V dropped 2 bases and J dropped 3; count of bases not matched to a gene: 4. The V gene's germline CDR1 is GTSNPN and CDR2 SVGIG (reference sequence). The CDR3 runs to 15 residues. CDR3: CAWSRASGRTDTQYF. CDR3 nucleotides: TGTGCCTGGAGTCGGGCTAGCGGGAGGACAGATACGCAGTATTTT.

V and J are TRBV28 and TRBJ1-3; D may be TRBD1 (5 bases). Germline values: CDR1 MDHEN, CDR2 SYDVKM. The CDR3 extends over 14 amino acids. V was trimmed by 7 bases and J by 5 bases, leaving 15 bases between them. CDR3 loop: CASTTRDGRNTIYF. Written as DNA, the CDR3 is TGTGCCAGCACAACCCGGGACGGAAGAAACACCATATATTTT. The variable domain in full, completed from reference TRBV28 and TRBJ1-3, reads DVKVTQSSRYLVKRTGEKVFLECVQDMDHENMFWYRQDPGLGLRLIYFSYDVKMKEKGDIPEGYSVSREKKERFSLILESASTNQTSMYLCASTTRDGRNTIYFGEGSWLTVV.

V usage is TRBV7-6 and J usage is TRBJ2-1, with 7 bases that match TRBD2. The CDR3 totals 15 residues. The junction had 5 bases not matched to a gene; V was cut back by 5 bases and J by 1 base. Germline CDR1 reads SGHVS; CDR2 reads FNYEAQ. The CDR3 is CASSPSGGSYNEQFF. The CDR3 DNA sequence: TGTGCCAGCAGCCCTAGCGGAGGGTCCTACAATGAGCAGTTCTTC.

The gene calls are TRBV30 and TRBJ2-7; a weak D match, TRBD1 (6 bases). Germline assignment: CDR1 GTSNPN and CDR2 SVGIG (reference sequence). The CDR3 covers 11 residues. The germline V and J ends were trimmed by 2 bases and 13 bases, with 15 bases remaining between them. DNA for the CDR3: TGTGCCTGGAGTCTCACGGGACATTCTTACTTC. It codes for CAWSLTGHSYF.

For the CDR3, the DNA is TGTGCCACCAGAGAAACAACTGGAAACACCATATATTTT. Translation: CATRETTGNTIYF. The chain employs TRBV15 and TRBJ1-3; D gene ambiguous. Trimming took 6 bases from V and 2 from J, leaving 8 bases between them. CDR1 LNHNV and CDR2 YYDKDF come from the germline V gene (reference sequence). This CDR3 region has 13 residues.

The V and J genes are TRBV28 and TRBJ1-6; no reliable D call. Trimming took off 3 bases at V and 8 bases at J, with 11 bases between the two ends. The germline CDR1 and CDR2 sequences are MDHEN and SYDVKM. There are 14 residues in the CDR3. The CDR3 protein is CASSFGRAHSPLHF. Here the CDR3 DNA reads TGTGCCAGCAGTTTCGGCCGGGCGCATTCACCCCTCCACTTT.

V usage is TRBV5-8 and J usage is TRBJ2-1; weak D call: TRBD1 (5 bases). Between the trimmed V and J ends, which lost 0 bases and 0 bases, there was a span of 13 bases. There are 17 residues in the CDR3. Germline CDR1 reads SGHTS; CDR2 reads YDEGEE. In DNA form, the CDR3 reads TGTGCCAGCAGCTTGGGGATGACAGCAAACTCCTACAATGAGCAGTTCTTC. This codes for CASSLGMTANSYNEQFF.

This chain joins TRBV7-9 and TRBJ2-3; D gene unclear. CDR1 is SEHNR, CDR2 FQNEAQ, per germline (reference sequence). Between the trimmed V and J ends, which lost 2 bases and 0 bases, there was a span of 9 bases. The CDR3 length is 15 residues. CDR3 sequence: CASSLYATSTDTQYF. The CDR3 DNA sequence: TGTGCCAGCAGCTTATACGCTACTAGCACAGATACGCAGTATTTT.

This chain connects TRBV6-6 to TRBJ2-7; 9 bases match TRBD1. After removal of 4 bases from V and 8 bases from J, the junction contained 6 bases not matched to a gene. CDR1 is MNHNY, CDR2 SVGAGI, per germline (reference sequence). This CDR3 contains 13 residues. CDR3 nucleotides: TGTGCCAGCAGTTTGGGACAGGGCTCGAAGCAGTACTTC. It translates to CASSLGQGSKQYF.

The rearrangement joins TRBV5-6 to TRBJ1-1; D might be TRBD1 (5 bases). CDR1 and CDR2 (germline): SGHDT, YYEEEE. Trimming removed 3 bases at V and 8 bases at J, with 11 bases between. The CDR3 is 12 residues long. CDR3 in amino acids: CASSWTGTEAFF. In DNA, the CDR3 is TGTGCCAGCAGCTGGACCGGGACCGAAGCTTTCTTT.